This T cell receptor beta chain stems from a study of long-term antiretroviral therapy in people with HIV. V was trimmed by 1 base and J by 3 bases, leaving 11 bases between them. The CDR3 sequence is 15 residues long. Germline CDR1 SGHTA, CDR2 FQGTGA. Investigators performed immunoSEQ version v3.0 at survey level. Sequencing used immunoSEQ multiplex PCR; TCRdb keeps in-frame clones, though not all of them. The sample lists around 24,000 clones; 85% to 95% were seen once. The material sequenced was unsorted PBMCs, taken 7.6 years after starting antiretroviral therapy. This chain uses TRBV7-3 with TRBJ2-3; D is undetermined. The TCR was taken from a woman in her thirties or forties with HIV. The CDR3 loop reads CASSLMASATDTQYF. In DNA form, the CDR3 reads TGTGCCAGCAGCTTAATGGCGTCGGCGACAGATACGCAGTATTTT.